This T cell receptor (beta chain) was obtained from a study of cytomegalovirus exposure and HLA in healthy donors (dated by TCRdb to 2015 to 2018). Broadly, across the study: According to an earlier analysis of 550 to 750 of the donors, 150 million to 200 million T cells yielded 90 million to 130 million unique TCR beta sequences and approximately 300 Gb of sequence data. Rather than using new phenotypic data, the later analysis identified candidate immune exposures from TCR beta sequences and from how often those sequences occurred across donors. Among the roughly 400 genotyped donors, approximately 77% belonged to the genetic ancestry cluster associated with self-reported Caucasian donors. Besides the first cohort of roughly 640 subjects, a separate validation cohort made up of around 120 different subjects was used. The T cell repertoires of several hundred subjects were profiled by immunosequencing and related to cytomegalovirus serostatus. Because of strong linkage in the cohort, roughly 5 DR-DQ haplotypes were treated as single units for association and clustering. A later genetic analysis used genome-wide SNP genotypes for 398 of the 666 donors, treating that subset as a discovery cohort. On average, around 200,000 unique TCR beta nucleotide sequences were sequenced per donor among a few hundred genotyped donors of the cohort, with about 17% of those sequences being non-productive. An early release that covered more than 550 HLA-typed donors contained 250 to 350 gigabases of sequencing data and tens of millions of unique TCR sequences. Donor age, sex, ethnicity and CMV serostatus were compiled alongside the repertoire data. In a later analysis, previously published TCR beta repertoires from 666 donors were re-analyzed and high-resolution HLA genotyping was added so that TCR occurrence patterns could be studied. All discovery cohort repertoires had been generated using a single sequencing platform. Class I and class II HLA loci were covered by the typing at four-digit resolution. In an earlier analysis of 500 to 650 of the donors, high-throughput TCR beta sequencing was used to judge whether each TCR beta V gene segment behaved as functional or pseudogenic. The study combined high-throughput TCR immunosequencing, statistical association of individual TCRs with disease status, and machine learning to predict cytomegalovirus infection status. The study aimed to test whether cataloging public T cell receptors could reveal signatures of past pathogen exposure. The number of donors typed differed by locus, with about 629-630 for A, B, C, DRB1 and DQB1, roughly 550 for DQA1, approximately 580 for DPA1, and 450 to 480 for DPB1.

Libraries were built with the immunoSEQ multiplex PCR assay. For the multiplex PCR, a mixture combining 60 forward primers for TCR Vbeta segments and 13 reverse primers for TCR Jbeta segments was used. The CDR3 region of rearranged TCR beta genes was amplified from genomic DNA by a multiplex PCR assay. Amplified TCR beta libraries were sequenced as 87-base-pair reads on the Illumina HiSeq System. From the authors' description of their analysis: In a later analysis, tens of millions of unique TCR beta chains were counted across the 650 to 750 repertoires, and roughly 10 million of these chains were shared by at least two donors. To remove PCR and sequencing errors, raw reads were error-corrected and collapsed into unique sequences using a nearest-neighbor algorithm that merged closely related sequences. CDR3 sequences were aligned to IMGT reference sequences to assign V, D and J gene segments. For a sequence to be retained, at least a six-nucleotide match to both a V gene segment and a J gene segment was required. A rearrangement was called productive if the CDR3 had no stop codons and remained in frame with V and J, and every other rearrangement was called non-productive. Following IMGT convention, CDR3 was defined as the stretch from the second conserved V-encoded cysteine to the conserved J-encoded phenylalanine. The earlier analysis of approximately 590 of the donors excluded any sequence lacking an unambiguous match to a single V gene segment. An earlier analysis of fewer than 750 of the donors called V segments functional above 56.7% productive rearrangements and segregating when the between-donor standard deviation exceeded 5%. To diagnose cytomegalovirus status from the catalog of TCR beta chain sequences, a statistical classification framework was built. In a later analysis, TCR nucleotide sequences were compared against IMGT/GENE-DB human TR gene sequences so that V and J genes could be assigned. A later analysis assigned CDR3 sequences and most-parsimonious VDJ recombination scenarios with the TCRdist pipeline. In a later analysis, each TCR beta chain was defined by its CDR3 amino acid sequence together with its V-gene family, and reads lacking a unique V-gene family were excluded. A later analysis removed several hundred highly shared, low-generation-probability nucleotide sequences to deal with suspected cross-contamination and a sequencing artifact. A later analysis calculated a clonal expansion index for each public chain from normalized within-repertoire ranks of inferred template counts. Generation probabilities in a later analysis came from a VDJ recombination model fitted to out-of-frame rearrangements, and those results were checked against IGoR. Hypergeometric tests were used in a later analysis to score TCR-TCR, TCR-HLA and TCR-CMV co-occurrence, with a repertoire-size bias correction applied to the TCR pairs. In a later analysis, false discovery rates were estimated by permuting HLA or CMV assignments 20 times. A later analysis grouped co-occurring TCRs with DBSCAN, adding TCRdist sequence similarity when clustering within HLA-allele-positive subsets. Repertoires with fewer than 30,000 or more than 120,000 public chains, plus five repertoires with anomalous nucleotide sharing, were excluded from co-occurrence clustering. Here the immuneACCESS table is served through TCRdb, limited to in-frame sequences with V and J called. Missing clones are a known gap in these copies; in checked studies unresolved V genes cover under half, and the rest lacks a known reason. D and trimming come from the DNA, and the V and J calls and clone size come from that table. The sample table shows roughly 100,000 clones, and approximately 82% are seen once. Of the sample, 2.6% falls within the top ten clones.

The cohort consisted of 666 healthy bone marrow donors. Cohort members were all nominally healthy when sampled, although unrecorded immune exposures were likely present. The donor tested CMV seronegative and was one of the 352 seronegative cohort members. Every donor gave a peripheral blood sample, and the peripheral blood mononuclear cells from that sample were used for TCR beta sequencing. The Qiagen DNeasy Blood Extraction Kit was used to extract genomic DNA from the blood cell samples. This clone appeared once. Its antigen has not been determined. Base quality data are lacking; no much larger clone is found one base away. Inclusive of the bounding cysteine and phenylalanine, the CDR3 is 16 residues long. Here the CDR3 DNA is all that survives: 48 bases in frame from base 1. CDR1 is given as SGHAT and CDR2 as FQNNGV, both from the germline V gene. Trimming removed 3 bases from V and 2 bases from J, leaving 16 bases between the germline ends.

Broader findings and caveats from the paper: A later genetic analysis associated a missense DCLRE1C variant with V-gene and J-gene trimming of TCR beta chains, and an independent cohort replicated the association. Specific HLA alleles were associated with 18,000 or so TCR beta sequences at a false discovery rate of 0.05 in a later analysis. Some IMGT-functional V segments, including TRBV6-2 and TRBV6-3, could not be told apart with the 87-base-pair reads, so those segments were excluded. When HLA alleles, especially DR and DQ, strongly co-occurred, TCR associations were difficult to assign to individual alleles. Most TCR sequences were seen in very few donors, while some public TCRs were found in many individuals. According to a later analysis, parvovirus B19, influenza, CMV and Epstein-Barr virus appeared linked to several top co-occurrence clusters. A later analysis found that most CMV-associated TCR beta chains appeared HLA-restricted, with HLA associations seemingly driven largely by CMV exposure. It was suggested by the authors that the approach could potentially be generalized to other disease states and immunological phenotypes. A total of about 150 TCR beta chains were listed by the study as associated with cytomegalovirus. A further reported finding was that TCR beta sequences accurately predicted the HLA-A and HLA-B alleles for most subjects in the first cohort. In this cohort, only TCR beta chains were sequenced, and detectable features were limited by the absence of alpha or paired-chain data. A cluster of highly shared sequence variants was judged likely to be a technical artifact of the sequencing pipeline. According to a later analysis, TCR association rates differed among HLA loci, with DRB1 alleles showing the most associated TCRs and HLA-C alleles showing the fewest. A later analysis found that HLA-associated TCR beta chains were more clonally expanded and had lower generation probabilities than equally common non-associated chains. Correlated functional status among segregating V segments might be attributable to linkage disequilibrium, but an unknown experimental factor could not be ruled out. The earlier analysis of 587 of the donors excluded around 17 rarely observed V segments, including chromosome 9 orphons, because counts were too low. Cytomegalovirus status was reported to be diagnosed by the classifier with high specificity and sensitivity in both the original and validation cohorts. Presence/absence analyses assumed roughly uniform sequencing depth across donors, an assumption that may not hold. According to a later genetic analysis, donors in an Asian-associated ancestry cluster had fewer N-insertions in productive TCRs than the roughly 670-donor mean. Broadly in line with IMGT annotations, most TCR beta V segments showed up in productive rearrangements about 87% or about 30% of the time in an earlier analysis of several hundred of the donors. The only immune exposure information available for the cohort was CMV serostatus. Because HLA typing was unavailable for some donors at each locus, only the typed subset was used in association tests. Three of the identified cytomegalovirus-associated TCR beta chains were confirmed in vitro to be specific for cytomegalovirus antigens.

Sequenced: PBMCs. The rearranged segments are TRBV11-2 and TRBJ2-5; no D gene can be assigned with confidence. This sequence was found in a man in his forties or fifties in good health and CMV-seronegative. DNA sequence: TGTGCCAGCAGCTTGACTTGGCGCGGCCATCAAGAGACCCAGTACTTC. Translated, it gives CASSLTWRGHQETQYF.